The 20 T cell receptor beta chains reported below all come from one sample, sequenced in a study of T cells in Graves' hyperthyroidism and ophthalmopathy. Using RNA transcripts as the source, TCR beta CDR3 regions were amplified. During a first-round RT-PCR of the TCR CDR3, the HTBI primer set was used. One entry per CDR3 protein results from TCRdb running MiXCR on the multiplex PCR reads. The sample includes about 550,000 distinct CDR3 sequences, less than 25% of them seen just once. Sequenced: blood. The source of these receptors is a man aged 18-30 years with Graves' hyperthyroidism.

This clonotype was found many times. A clone one base away is much larger, so this may be a read error. The chain links TRBV5-1 to TRBJ1-5; no definite D call. Germline values: CDR1 SGHRS, CDR2 YFSETQ. The germline V and J ends were trimmed by 5 bases and 0 bases, with 6 bases remaining between them. The CDR3 has 13 residues. CDR3 bases: TGCGCCAGCAGGGCGGATAGCAATCAGCCCCAGCATTTT. Amino acids: CASRADSNQPQHF.

This clonotype was recorded many times. The chain combines TRBV12-3 or TRBV12-4 with TRBJ2-7, with D perhaps TRBD1 or TRBD2 (5 bases each). This CDR3 is built from 16 residues. Trimming stripped 6 bases from V and 0 bases from J, with 18 bases between. The CDR3 DNA reads TGTGCCAGCAGCGTCCCACCGGGACGGAACTCCTACGAGCAGTACTTC. Protein sequence: CASSVPPGRNSYEQYF.

This clonotype occurred many times. The rearrangement links TRBV6-5 to TRBJ2-7; the match to TRBD2 covers 14 bases. Germline V gene sequence: CDR1 MNHEY, CDR2 SVGAGI. This CDR3 has 15 residues. V was pared by 4 bases and J by 3 bases, with 2 bases of the junction left unmatched. The CDR3 DNA is TGTGCCAGCAGTTGGACTAGCGGGGGGATCTACGAGCAGTACTTC. The encoded protein is CASSWTSGGIYEQYF.

The J gene is TRBJ2-5, the V gene TRBV20-1; D is uncertain. The CDR3 consists of 10 residues. V lost 3 bases, J lost 9 bases, and 8 bases lay in between. Germline CDR1 reads DFQATT; CDR2 reads SNEGSKA (reference sequence). Here the CDR3 DNA reads TGCAGTGCTAGTGACTGGGCCCAGTACTTC. As protein: CSASDWAQYF.

This clonotype appeared many times. J is TRBJ2-5 and V is TRBV4-2, with a weak D call TRBD2 (6 bases). Germline V gene data show CDR1 as LGHNA and CDR2 as YNFKEQ. This CDR3 contains 13 residues. V was pared by 4 bases and J by 5 bases, with 11 bases between. The CDR3 reads CASSPAGRETQYF. For the CDR3, the DNA is TGTGCCAGCAGCCCCGCGGGGAGGGAGACCCAGTACTTC.

V and J are TRBV6-2 or TRBV6-3 and TRBJ1-1; D might be TRBD1 (6 bases). The CDR3 is made up of 12 amino acids. The ends were cut back, 5 bases at V and 11 bases at J, with 15 bases in the middle. Germline V CDR1 and CDR2: MNHEY, SVGEGT. CDR3 coding DNA: TGTGCCAGCAGTGACCCGGCGAGGGGGGCTTTCTTT. Protein product: CASSDPARGAFF.

The chain combines TRBV6-1 with TRBJ2-5; TRBD1 agrees at 9 bases. The V segment lost 6 bases and the J segment 3 bases; nucleotides outside the gene matches: 8. Germline V gives CDR1 MNHNS, CDR2 SASEGT. This CDR3 has 15 amino acids. The CDR3 sequence is CASRPDRGPKETQYF. CDR3 in DNA: TGTGCCAGCAGACCGGACAGGGGCCCAAAAGAGACCCAGTACTTC.

The chain combines TRBV6-1 with TRBJ1-1, with 7 positions matching TRBD1. Germline V CDR1 and CDR2: MNHNS, SASEGT. The junction had 12 bases not matched to a gene; V was cut back by 10 bases and J by 4 bases. The CDR3 length is 14 residues. CDR3 loop: CATRLLTGSTEAFF. The CDR3 DNA is TGTGCCACCAGACTGCTGACAGGGAGCACTGAAGCTTTCTTT.

The genes are TRBV28 and TRBJ2-7, with D uncertain. Germline assignment: CDR1 MDHEN and CDR2 SYDVKM. The CDR3 consists of 17 residues. The germline V and J ends were trimmed by 3 bases and 4 bases, with 22 bases remaining between them. CDR3 sequence reads: CASSLPFPGQAAYEQYF. In DNA form, the CDR3 reads TGTGCCAGCAGTTTGCCCTTCCCGGGCCAGGCCGCATACGAGCAGTACTTC.

This clonotype was counted many times. In DNA form, the CDR3 reads TGTGCCAGTAGTATAAGTGGTCAGGGGAAGAACGAGCAGTACTTC. Encoded protein: CASSISGQGKNEQYF. The J gene is TRBJ2-7, the V gene TRBV19, with D perhaps TRBD1 (6 bases). V gave up 2 bases and J gave up 5 bases, with 16 bases separating them. This CDR3 contains 15 residues. The germline CDR1 and CDR2 sequences are LNHDA and SQIVND (reference sequence).

This chain joins TRBV9 and TRBJ2-7; 10 bases fit TRBD1. Germline loops: CDR1 SGDLS, CDR2 YYNGEE. V was clipped by 4 bases and J by 5 bases; unmatched bases: 9. The CDR3 loop spans 15 amino acids. The DNA for the CDR3 is TGTGCCAGCAGCCTAGGACAGGGGGGTGGCGACGAGCAGTACTTC. The encoded protein is CASSLGQGGGDEQYF.

This clonotype was recorded many times. The chain joins TRBV6-1 to TRBJ1-5; D remains unclear. Germline V CDR1 and CDR2: MNHNS, SASEGT. This CDR3 has 12 residues. With 8 bases removed from V and 4 bases from J, the gap between germline ends came to 9 bases. CDR3 sequence (DNA): TGTGCCAGCCAGCGTCAGAATCAGCCCCAGCATTTT. Translating gives CASQRQNQPQHF.

This clonotype was recorded at least ten times. This chain uses TRBV30 with TRBJ1-2; D is uncertain. The CDR3 spans 14 residues. The V and J ends lost 3 bases and 4 bases respectively, with 15 bases between them. Per germline, CDR1 GTSNPN and CDR2 SVGIG (reference sequence). The DNA of the CDR3 is TGTGCCTGGAGCGCGTCCTTCGGTTCCTATGGCTACACCTTC. As protein: CAWSASFGSYGYTF.

A note on this clonotype: A read error may account for a junction end that differs from germline. The chain is built from TRBV3-1 and TRBJ1-1, with TRBD1 matching 7 bases. Germline V lookup: CDR1 LGHDT, CDR2 YNNKEL (reference sequence). This CDR3 has 17 amino acids. The CDR3 region has the DNA TGTGCCAGCAGACAAGACAGGGCAAAAAACCAGGACACTGAAGCTTTCTTT. Translation: CASRQDRAKNQDTEAFF.

This clonotype was detected ten times or more. V usage is TRBV12-3 or TRBV12-4 and J usage is TRBJ2-4; D is uncertain. Trimming removed 0 bases at V and 5 bases at J, with 5 bases between. CDR3 length equals 13 residues. The CDR3 DNA reads as TGTGCCAGCAGTTTAGCGCTGCAAAACATTCAGTACTTC. This codes for CASSLALQNIQYF.

This clonotype was seen repeatedly, ten times or more. The chain is built from TRBV7-2 and TRBJ2-6; TRBD1 matches at 7 bases. The ends lost 3 bases at V and 3 bases at J; junction bases unmatched: 2. This CDR3 is 15 amino acids long. Germline lookup yields CDR1 SGHTA and CDR2 FQGNSA. CDR3 in DNA: TGTGCCAGCAGCTTGAGGGGGCTTGGGGCCAACGTCCTGACTTTC. Its protein product is CASSLRGLGANVLTF.

The gene calls are TRBV10-3 and TRBJ1-1; D gene uncertain. Trimming took 2 bases from V and 6 from J, leaving 13 bases between them. The CDR3 extends over 14 amino acids. The V gene's germline CDR1 is ENHRY and CDR2 SYGVKD. The CDR3 coding sequence is TGTGCCATCAGTGAGGGCGGGTCCATCGCTGAAGCTTTCTTT. Protein product: CAISEGGSIAEAFF.

The chain couples TRBV18 to TRBJ1-2; 8 nucleotides line up with TRBD1. CDR3 length: 15 amino acids. Germline lookup yields CDR1 KGHSH and CDR2 LQKENI. V gave up 7 bases and J gave up 7 bases; unmatched junction bases: 14. In DNA form, the CDR3 reads TGTGCCAGCTTCCAAGACAGGGGAAGGTTAAGTGGCTACACCTTC. This codes for CASFQDRGRLSGYTF.

There are many counts of this clonotype. The CDR3 loop reads CSAAGGGGTEAFF. CDR3 nucleotides: TGCAGTGCAGCCGGGGGAGGAGGCACTGAAGCTTTCTTT. The chain couples TRBV20-1 to TRBJ1-1, with a weak D call TRBD1 (5 bases). The V end was cut by 6 bases, the J end by 4 bases, with 15 bases between. The CDR3 length is 13 residues. Germline V CDR1 and CDR2: DFQATT, SNEGSKA (reference sequence).

In this sample, this clonotype turned up many times. The rearrangement uses TRBV20-1 and TRBJ2-7; 9 bases line up with TRBD2. The CDR3 covers 15 residues. Trimming removed 1 base from V and 2 bases from J; junction bases left unmatched: 6. CDR1 DFQATT and CDR2 SNEGSKA come from the germline V gene (reference sequence). CDR3 DNA: TGCAGTGCTAGAGTTGAGCGGGGGGACCCCTACGAGCAGTACTTC. This sequence encodes CSARVERGDPYEQYF.